The 17 T cell receptor beta chains reported below all come from one sample, sequenced in a study of blood T cells in healthy people across ages. Primed by a sample-barcoded 5' primer and a J-beta primer mix, a second PCR proceeded for about 6 to 12 cycles. In TCRdb, the 5' RACE reads were re-called with MiXCR into one record per CDR3 protein. Of roughly 560,000 distinct CDR3 sequences in the sample, approximately 25% were seen once. This sample was also put to use in a study of T cells of mothers and their children.

The sequencing input was blood. Receptors were obtained from a boy aged 5 to 17 in good health.

The chain combines TRBV7-8 with TRBJ2-7, with 8 bases aligning to TRBD1. The germline V gene encodes CDR1 SGHVS and CDR2 FQNEAQ. The CDR3 is made up of 15 amino acids. The ends lost 5 bases at V and 3 bases at J; junction bases unmatched: 9. The CDR3 loop is CASSDGRTGSYEQYF. In DNA form, the CDR3 reads TGTGCCAGCAGCGATGGAAGGACAGGGAGCTACGAGCAGTACTTC.

This clonotype showed up just a few times. V is TRBV28 and J is TRBJ2-5; TRBD2 matches 12 bases. Germline loops: CDR1 MDHEN, CDR2 SYDVKM. The trim removed 1 base at V and 5 bases at J, leaving 8 bases unmatched. CDR3 size: 17 residues. Here the CDR3 reads CASSLYLAGGPLETQYF. DNA for the CDR3: TGTGCCAGCAGTTTATACCTAGCGGGAGGGCCACTGGAGACCCAGTACTTC.

This clonotype showed up just a few times. This chain connects TRBV6-6 to TRBJ2-1; TRBD2 agrees at 14 bases. The CDR3 loop spans 16 amino acids. CDR1 is MNHNY and CDR2 is SVGAGI in the germline V gene (reference sequence). V shed 7 bases, J shed 4 bases, and the junction held 6 bases outside the gene matches. In nucleotides, the CDR3 is TGTGCCAGCACAACCGGGACTAGCGGGGGATACAATGAGCAGTTCTTC. Its protein is CASTTGTSGGYNEQFF.

This clonotype was seen many times. The rearrangement links TRBV4-1 to TRBJ2-7; D remains unclear. V lost 0 bases and J lost 2, with 11 bases in between. CDR1 MGHRA and CDR2 YSYEKL come from the germline V gene. The CDR3 consists of 15 residues. The CDR3 DNA sequence: TGCGCCAGCAGCCAAGATGGGCAGATTCCCTACGAGCAGTACTTC. Its translation is CASSQDGQIPYEQYF.

This sequence joins TRBV9 and TRBJ2-1, with TRBD2 matching over 12 bases. The CDR3 consists of 18 residues. Trimming removed 4 bases from V and 5 bases from J; junction bases left unmatched: 13. The germline CDR1 and CDR2 sequences are SGDLS and YYNGEE. CDR3 bases: TGTGCCAGCAGCCTAGCGGAACTAGCGGGAGGAACTGACAATGAGCAGTTCTTC. Translated, it gives CASSLAELAGGTDNEQFF.

This clonotype turned up a few times. V usage is TRBV7-2 and J usage is TRBJ2-5; 8 bases match TRBD1. Near its end, the DNA agrees better with TRBJ2-7, so the J call may be wrong. This CDR3 has 14 residues. The V gene's germline CDR1 is SGHTA and CDR2 FQGNSA. CDR3 bases: TGTGCCAGCAGCTTAACAGGGGGACTTGACGAGCAGTACTTC. Translated, it gives CASSLTGGLDEQYF.

The chain combines TRBV25-1 with TRBJ1-1; 7 bases match TRBD1. Per the germline V gene, CDR1 is MGHDK and CDR2 is SYGVNS. This CDR3 is built from 14 residues. The ends lost 1 base at V and 5 bases at J; junction bases unmatched: 4. CDR3 sequence: CASSEWEGATEAFF. The CDR3 bases are TGTGCCAGCAGTGAATGGGAGGGGGCGACTGAAGCTTTCTTT. Based on the CDR3 plus reference TRBV25-1 and TRBJ1-1, the full variable domain is EADIYQTPRYLVIGTGKKITLECSQTMGHDKMYWYQQDPGMELHLIHYSYGVNSTEKGDLSSESTVSRIRTEHFPLTLESARPSHTSQYLCASSEWEGATEAFFGQGTRLTVV.

This clonotype has only a few counts. DNA for the CDR3: TGCAGTGCGACCGGGACAGGGAATCAGCCCCAGCATTTT. Encoded protein: CSATGTGNQPQHF. The J gene is TRBJ1-5, the V gene TRBV20-1, with TRBD1 identical over 9 bases. Germline CDR1 DFQATT, CDR2 SNEGSKA (reference sequence). The J segment lost 4 bases and the V segment lost 6 bases, leaving 4 bases of the junction unmatched. CDR3 length: 13 residues.

This clonotype has just a few counts. The genes are TRBV5-1 and TRBJ2-7; 7 bases align to TRBD1. Germline CDR1 and CDR2: SGHRS and YFSETQ. Trimming cost V 0 bases and J 6 bases; bases outside gene matches: 9. CDR3 length: 15 amino acids. CDR3 protein: CASSLVAGQGVEQYF. The CDR3 coding sequence is TGCGCCAGCAGCTTGGTAGCAGGGCAGGGGGTCGAGCAGTACTTC. The whole variable domain, filled in from reference TRBV5-1 and TRBJ2-7, reads KAGVTQTPRYLIKTRGQQVTLSCSPISGHRSVSWYQQTPGQGLQFLFEYFSETQRNKGNFPGRFSGRQFSNSRSEMNVSTLELGDSALYLCASSLVAGQGVEQYFGPGTRLTVT.

The chain recombines TRBV21-1 with TRBJ2-5; TRBD2 reflects the table's D call only, with no check against the DNA. The J call could be wrong; TRBJ2-1 is a better fit for the DNA end. TRBV21-1 is a pseudogene. The CDR3 is 15 amino acids. The CDR3 DNA sequence: TGTGCCAGCACCACAGGGAACATTCGCTACAATGAGCAGTTCTTC. It specifies CASTTGNIRYNEQFF.

This clonotype was counted once. Compared with germline, one end of the junction differs, possibly owing to a read error. The chain uses TRBV28 and TRBJ2-3; no clear D gene. Per the germline V gene, CDR1 is MDHEN and CDR2 is SYDVKM. The CDR3 has 14 amino acids. CDR3 DNA: TGTGCTAGCAGCGTCTGGAGTCTGACAGATACGCAGTATTTT. As protein: CASSVWSLTDTQYF.

The V call is TRBV6-7, the J call TRBJ2-3, with TRBD2 matching 9 bases. TRBV6-7 has ORF status, its function being uncertain. The V gene end was trimmed by 4 bases and the J gene end by 2 bases; junction bases not matched to a gene: 10. The CDR3 consists of 17 residues. The CDR3 spells CASSLSGGGATTDTQYF. The CDR3 DNA sequence: TGTGCCAGCAGTTTATCGGGCGGGGGGGCAACCACAGATACGCAGTATTTT.

The rearrangement joins TRBV7-2 to TRBJ2-5; the match to TRBD1 covers 7 bases. The J call could be wrong; TRBJ2-1 is a better fit for the DNA end. Germline V gives CDR1 SGHTA, CDR2 FQGNSA. The CDR3 totals 17 residues. As DNA, the CDR3 is TGTGCCAGCAGCCCCGAGCCTACGGGACAGCTCGGGAATGAGCAGTTCTTC. Residues: CASSPEPTGQLGNEQFF.

This clonotype was detected a few times. V is TRBV20-1 and J is TRBJ2-7; 13 bases fit TRBD2. The CDR3 has 15 amino acids. V shed 5 bases, J shed 6 bases, and the junction held 10 bases outside the gene matches. Germline-derived CDR1 and CDR2 are DFQATT and SNEGSKA (reference sequence). The CDR3 loop is CSAALTSGRAPEQYF. The CDR3 coding sequence is TGCAGTGCTGCCCTCACTAGCGGGAGGGCCCCCGAGCAGTACTTC.

V gene TRBV7-9 combines with J gene TRBJ2-7, with 10 bases aligning to TRBD2. The closer fit of TRBJ2-1 to the DNA end suggests the J call may be wrong. Germline CDR1 SEHNR, CDR2 FQNEAQ (reference sequence). The CDR3 sequence is 16 residues long. The CDR3 DNA sequence: TGTGCCAGCAGCCCCTCACTAGCGGGGATCTACAATGAGCAGTTCTTC. Its protein is CASSPSLAGIYNEQFF.

This clonotype was observed a handful of times. V gene TRBV4-1 combines with J gene TRBJ2-3, with D possibly TRBD1 on 7 matching bases. V lost 5 bases and J lost 1, with 13 bases in between. In germline, CDR1 is MGHRA, CDR2 YSYEKL. The CDR3 spans 15 residues. For the CDR3, the DNA is TGCGCCAGCAGCTGGACAGGCGGGGGCACAGATACGCAGTATTTT. Its protein is CASSWTGGGTDTQYF.

The table lists this clonotype with a few counts. The chain couples TRBV11-1 to TRBJ2-7; 9 nucleotides match TRBD2. The CDR3 contains 15 residues. J was trimmed by 5 bases and V by 2 bases; bases with no gene match: 7. Looked up from germline, CDR1 is SGHAT and CDR2 is FQDESV (reference sequence). The CDR3 spells CASSLRASGNDEQYF. CDR3 DNA sequence: TGTGCCAGCAGCTTAAGGGCTAGCGGGAATGACGAGCAGTACTTC.